Shown below are 5 T cell receptor beta chains from a single sample sequenced in a study of shared clonotypes between healthy human individuals. Measured with immunoSEQ multiplex PCR; TCRdb has only the in-frame clones, and not every one. Of 1.5 million to 2.5 million clones listed, about 95% are singletons. Naive CD8 cells were CD45RO-negative, positively selected for CCR7, excluding terminally differentiated effector memory CD45RA+ cells. The material sequenced was naive CD8+ T cells sorted from blood. These receptors all come from a young man in good health.

This chain joins TRBV27 and TRBJ1-2; D might be TRBD1 (6 bases). The CDR3 spans 13 residues. Germline CDR1 reads MNHEY; CDR2 reads SMNVEV (reference sequence). The V end was cut by 2 bases, the J end by 8 bases, with 12 bases between. The CDR3: CASSLTGQRGYTF. In DNA, the CDR3 is TGTGCCAGCAGTTTAACAGGGCAAAGAGGCTACACCTTC.

The chain recombines TRBV7-6 with TRBJ2-7, with 10 bases aligning to TRBD1. Germline V gene lookup returns CDR1 SGHVS and CDR2 FNYEAQ. Germline trimming cut 5 bases from V and 4 bases from J; bases unmatched to any gene: 8. This CDR3 spans 15 amino acids. The CDR3, as DNA: TGTGCCAGCAGCCCATGGACAGGGGGTAATTACGAGCAGTACTTC. Protein: CASSPWTGGNYEQYF.

In this sample, this clone turned up once. Here the CDR3 reads CASSYLGLNNEQYF. Written as DNA, the CDR3 is TGTGCCAGCAGTTACCTGGGTTTAAACAACGAGCAGTACTTC. V usage is TRBV6-6 and J usage is TRBJ2-7; D is ambiguous. The CDR3 runs 14 residues. Germline V gives CDR1 MNHNY, CDR2 SVGAGI (reference sequence). V lost 2 bases, J lost 5 bases, and 13 bases lay in between.

Points on this clone: This CDR3 is also generated by other DNA sequences in the sample. The genes are TRBV28 and TRBJ2-1; TRBD2 matches 9 bases. The CDR3 runs 15 residues. Germline CDR1 reads MDHEN; CDR2 reads SYDVKM. Unmatched junction bases numbered 7, after V lost 3 bases and J lost 7 bases. CDR3 in DNA: TGTGCCAGCAGTTTTGGGCTAGCGGGGAATAATGAGCAGTTCTTC. Its translation is CASSFGLAGNNEQFF.

This chain connects TRBV6-5 to TRBJ2-1; D unresolved. V gave up 0 bases and J gave up 3 bases, with 9 bases separating them. This CDR3 has 15 amino acids. CDR1 MNHEY and CDR2 SVGAGI come from the germline V gene. This CDR3 is CASSYSSSNYNEQFF. CDR3 bases: TGTGCCAGCAGTTACTCCAGTTCAAACTACAATGAGCAGTTCTTC.